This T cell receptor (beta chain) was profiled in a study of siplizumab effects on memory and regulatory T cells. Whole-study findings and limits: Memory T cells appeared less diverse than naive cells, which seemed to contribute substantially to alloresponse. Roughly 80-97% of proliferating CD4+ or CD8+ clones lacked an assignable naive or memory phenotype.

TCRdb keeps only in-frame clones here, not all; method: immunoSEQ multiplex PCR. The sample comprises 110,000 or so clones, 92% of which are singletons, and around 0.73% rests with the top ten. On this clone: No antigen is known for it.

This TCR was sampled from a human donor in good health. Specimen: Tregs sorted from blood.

In nucleotides, the CDR3 is TGTGCCAGCAGTGACAGTCACCCTCAGCCCCAGCATTTT. Translated: CASSDSHPQPQHF. This chain links TRBV6-1 with TRBJ1-5, with unresolved D. This CDR3 has 13 amino acids. V was trimmed by 3 bases and J by 6 bases, leaving 9 bases between them. Germline V gives CDR1 MNHNS, CDR2 SASEGT.